This T cell receptor beta chain emerged from a study of vaccination effects on CD4 cells after COVID-19. The overall study: A couple of convalescent patients gave samples 16 days and one week before vaccination.

Study results and limitations: The study found that post-vaccine spike-reactive clones in convalescents were mainly new vaccine-induced clones.

CDR3 size: 13 residues. Trimming left V 3 bases short and J 4 bases short, with 9 bases between. Expansion with viral peptide pools was applied to antigen-specific CD4+ T cells by the ViraFEST assay prior to sequencing. Investigators separated out CD4+ T cells once approximately 9 days of culture had passed. SARS-CoV-2 infected the person between March and December 2020, as confirmed by PCR. A half-volume exchange with IL-2 medium occurred on days 3 and 7. Details on this clone: Its antigen is not known. The same CDR3 arises from other DNA sequences in this sample as well.

The method was immunoSEQ multiplex PCR; TCRdb's version includes in-frame clones alone and lacks a portion of them. The sample lists around 50,000 clones, around 76% occurring once. The TCR originated in a human donor who had a prior SARS-CoV-2 infection. This specimen was CD4+ T cells from PBMCs cultured with HIV peptides, taken before COVID-19 vaccination. Specified subset: HIV-1 Nef peptide pool negative control/reference culture. This sequence joins TRBV12-3 or TRBV12-4 and TRBJ1-1; no clear D gene. CDR3 region: CASSLREGTEAFF. CDR3 in DNA: TGTGCCAGCAGTTTGCGGGAAGGCACTGAAGCTTTCTTT.